The sample holds one count of the clone carrying this T cell receptor beta chain. This entry comes from a study of T cell responses to AZD1222 COVID-19 vaccine. The CDR3 loop spans 14 amino acids. With 3 bases removed from V and 2 bases from J, the gap between germline ends came to 11 bases. CDR1 and CDR2 from the germline V gene are KGHSH and LQKENI. The table came from immunoSEQ multiplex PCR; TCRdb's copy has only in-frame clones and leaves some out. The repertoire holds 140,000 or so clones, with around 87% as singletons. This TCR came from an adult in good health. Sequences were derived from peripheral blood, sampled on day 0 of AZD1222 vaccination. The rearrangement links TRBV18 to TRBJ2-7; a possible D gene is TRBD2 (6 bases). The CDR3, as DNA: TGTGCCAGCTCACCGGGGGGTACGCCCTACGAGCAGTACTTC. Residues: CASSPGGTPYEQYF.